This record covers a single TCR beta chain. This same CDR3 is encoded by further DNA sequences in the sample. Per the original methods: Scientists estimated how many nucleated cells there were by amplifying reference gene primers. Sequencing used immunoSEQ multiplex PCR; TCRdb keeps in-frame clones, though not all of them. That table gives V, J and clone size, and the DNA gave D and trimming. The table shows a few hundred thousand clones, with 80% to 90% occurring only once. The data derive from a study of blood T cell repertoires in COVID-19. Germline CDR1 and CDR2: SGHVS and FQNEAQ. The CDR3 spans 13 residues. The ends were cut back, 0 bases at V and 6 bases at J, with 8 bases in the middle.

The sequenced material came from peripheral blood. The genes are TRBV7-8 and TRBJ1-2; tentative D call: TRBD1 (5 bases). The sequence was obtained from a woman in her 70s with acute or convalescent COVID-19. Here the CDR3 reads CASSLAGGDGYTF. The DNA for the CDR3 is TGTGCCAGCAGCTTAGCTGGGGGGGATGGCTACACCTTC.